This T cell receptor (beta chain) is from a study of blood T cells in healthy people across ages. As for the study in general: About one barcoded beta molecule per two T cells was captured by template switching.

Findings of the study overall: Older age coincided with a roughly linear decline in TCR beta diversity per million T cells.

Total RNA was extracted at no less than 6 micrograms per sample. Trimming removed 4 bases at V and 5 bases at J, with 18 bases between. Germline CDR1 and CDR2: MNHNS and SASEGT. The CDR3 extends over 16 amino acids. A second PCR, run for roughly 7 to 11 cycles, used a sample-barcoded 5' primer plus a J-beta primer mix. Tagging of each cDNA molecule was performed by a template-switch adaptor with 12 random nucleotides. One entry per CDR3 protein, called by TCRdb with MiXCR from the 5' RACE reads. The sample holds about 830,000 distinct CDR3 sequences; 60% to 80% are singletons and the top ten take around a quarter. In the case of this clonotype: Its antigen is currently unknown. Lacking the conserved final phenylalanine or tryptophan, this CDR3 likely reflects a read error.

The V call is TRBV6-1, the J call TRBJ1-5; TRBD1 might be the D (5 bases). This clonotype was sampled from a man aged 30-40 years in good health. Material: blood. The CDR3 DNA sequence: TGTGCCAGCAGTGGGGGGACGGTTGGGACGGATCAGCCCCAGCATTCT. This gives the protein CASSGGTVGTDQPQHS.